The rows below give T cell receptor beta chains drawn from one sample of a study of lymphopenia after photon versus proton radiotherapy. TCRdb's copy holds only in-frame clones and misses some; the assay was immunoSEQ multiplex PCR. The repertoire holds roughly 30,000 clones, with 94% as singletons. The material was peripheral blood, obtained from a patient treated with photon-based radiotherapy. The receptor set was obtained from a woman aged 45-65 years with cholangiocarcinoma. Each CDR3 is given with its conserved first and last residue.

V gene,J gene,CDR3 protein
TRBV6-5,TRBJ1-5,CASSALRGRQPQHF
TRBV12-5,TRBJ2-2,CAKGGPGGELFF
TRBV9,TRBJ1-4,CASSTATTGANEKLFF
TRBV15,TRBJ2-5,CATSGAGGPQETQYF
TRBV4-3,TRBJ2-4,CASSQDFSAAKNIQYF
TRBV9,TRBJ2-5,CASSVEDQGVQTQYF
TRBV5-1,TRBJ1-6,CASSVGTASQSPLHF
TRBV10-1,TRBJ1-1,CASSAQGAGAFF
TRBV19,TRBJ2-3,CASSSGQTDTQYF
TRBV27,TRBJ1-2,CASSLSTVLSRNGYTF
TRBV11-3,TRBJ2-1,CATPGNNEQFF
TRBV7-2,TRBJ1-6,CASSWSTGVWSPLHF
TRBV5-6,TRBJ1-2,CASSNGQMSGYGYTF
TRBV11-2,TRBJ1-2,CASSSAPLDRYLYGYTF
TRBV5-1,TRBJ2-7,CASSPGDSDYEQYF
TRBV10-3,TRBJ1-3,CASHRSPGNTIYF
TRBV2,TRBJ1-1,CASSERGGNTEAFF
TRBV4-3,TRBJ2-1,CASSQETQSGRSSYNEQFF
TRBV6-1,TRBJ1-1,CASRDIETEAFF
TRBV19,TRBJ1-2,CASSIRDGYGYTF
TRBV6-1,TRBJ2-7,CASSEMTGRYQYF
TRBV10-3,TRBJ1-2,CAISSQRDYGYTF
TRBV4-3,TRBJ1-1,CASSQDAGGNTEAFF
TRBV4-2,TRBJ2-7,CASSQGQAAVNEQYF
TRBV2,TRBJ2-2,CASTRPGRTGELFF
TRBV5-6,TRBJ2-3,CASSLTDTQYF
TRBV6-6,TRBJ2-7,CASSTGANEQYF
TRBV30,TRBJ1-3,CAWHRNSGNTIYF
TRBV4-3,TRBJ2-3,CASSLTARLGNTQYF
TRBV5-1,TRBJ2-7,CASSPLAGGSSYEQYF
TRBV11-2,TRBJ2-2,CASSPTRGGLVGELFF
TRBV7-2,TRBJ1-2,CASSPPLTANGYTF
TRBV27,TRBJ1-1,CASSLNGFGSGTEAFF
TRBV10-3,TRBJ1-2,CAIRDRGEGYGYTF
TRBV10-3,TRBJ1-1,CAIMARQDFEAFF
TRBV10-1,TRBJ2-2,CASSDYHDGELFF
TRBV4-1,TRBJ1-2,CASSPGQGNYGYTF
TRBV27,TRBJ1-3,CASSLSGAGNTIYF
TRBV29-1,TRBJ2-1,CSVEGNEQFF
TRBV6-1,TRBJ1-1,CASSEEGRMNTEAFF
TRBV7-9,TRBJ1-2,CASSFEATGGYTF
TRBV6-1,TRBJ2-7,CASSEIVNSYEQYF
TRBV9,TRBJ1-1,CASSAHTGGLAEAFF
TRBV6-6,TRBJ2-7,CASSPTGVGGAEQYF